Following are 26 T cell receptor beta chains from one sample sequenced in a study of blood T cell repertoires in COVID-19. Repertoires were generated with immunoSEQ multiplex PCR, while TCRdb's copy carries only in-frame clones and drops some. The sample yields about 360,000 clones, 88% seen once. Sequencing was performed on PBMCs or T cells enriched from blood (not recorded which). The receptors originated from a middle-aged woman with acute COVID-19.

CDR3 sequence reads: CASRRDTEAFF. CDR3 DNA: TGTGCCAGCAGGCGAGACACTGAAGCTTTCTTT. The chain uses TRBV6-5 and TRBJ1-1, with D hard to call. CDR1 and CDR2 from the germline V gene are MNHEY and SVGAGI. Trimming shortened V by 6 bases and J by 3 bases, and 5 bases separated the two germline ends. This CDR3 has 11 amino acids.

The J gene is TRBJ2-2, the V gene TRBV2; D is ambiguous. CDR1 and CDR2 from the germline V gene are SNHLY and FYNNEI. V was cut by 7 bases and J by 6 bases, with 9 bases left in between. The CDR3 totals 12 residues. CDR3 region: CASTFFPGELFF. DNA of the CDR3: TGTGCCAGCACGTTTTTCCCCGGGGAGCTGTTTTTT.

V gene TRBV5-1 combines with J gene TRBJ1-5; 9 bases are a match to TRBD1. The CDR3 is made up of 15 amino acids. Germline CDR1 and CDR2: SGHRS and YFSETQ. V was pared by 1 base and J by 6 bases, with 5 bases of the junction left unmatched. This CDR3 reads CASSLTGGSGQPQHF. Written as DNA, the CDR3 is TGCGCCAGCAGCTTGACAGGGGGCTCGGGTCAGCCCCAGCATTTT.

V usage is TRBV6-7 and J usage is TRBJ2-5; TRBD1 is a possible D gene (5 bases). TRBV6-7 carries the ORF label, with uncertain function. The length of the CDR3 is 15 residues. The germline V and J ends were trimmed by 7 bases and 4 bases, with 19 bases remaining between them. DNA of the CDR3: TGTGCCAGCATTAACCACCCCCGGACACTAGAGACCCAGTACTTC. Its protein is CASINHPRTLETQYF.

V is TRBV4-2 and J is TRBJ2-5; 16 nucleotides align to TRBD2. There are 17 residues in the CDR3. V trimming: 3 bases; J trimming: 4 bases; junction bases outside the gene matches: 5. Germline V gene data show CDR1 as LGHNA and CDR2 as YNFKEQ. The CDR3: CASSQGLAGGLRETQYF. In nucleotides, the CDR3 is TGTGCCAGCAGCCAGGGACTAGCGGGGGGGCTAAGAGAGACCCAGTACTTC.

This sequence joins TRBV3-1 (or the pseudogene TRBV3-2) and TRBJ2-1; TRBD1 agrees at 7 bases. Germline V gene data show CDR1 as LGHDT and CDR2 as YNNKEL (reference sequence). The CDR3 contains 14 residues. The trim removed 3 bases at V and 5 bases at J, leaving 4 bases unmatched. In DNA form, the CDR3 reads TGTGCCAGCAGCCAGGACAGGATGGACAATGAGCAGTTCTTC. This encodes CASSQDRMDNEQFF.

The gene calls are TRBV12-3 or TRBV12-4 and TRBJ2-1; TRBD1 matches at 7 bases. The V gene end was trimmed by 5 bases and the J gene end by 9 bases; junction bases not matched to a gene: 7. This CDR3 contains 13 residues. The CDR3 sequence is CASSPQTGLEQFF. The CDR3 DNA follows: TGTGCCAGCAGTCCCCAGACAGGGCTTGAGCAGTTCTTC.

As to this clone: Other DNA sequences in the same sample also yield this CDR3. V usage is TRBV6-1 and J usage is TRBJ1-5, with D maybe TRBD1 (5 bases). CDR3 length equals 13 residues. The V gene lost 0 bases and the J gene lost 7 bases, with 7 bases spanning the gap. Looked up from germline, CDR1 is MNHNS and CDR2 is SASEGT. The CDR3 coding sequence is TGTGCCAGCAGTGAAGCGCAGGGACAGCCCCAGCATTTT. It codes for CASSEAQGQPQHF.

The chain joins TRBV5-1 to TRBJ2-3; TRBD2 aligns across 9 bases. The germline V gene encodes CDR1 SGHRS and CDR2 YFSETQ. V gave up 4 bases and J gave up 1 base; unmatched junction bases: 7. CDR3 length: 16 residues. DNA for the CDR3: TGCGCCAGCAGCAAGGGACTAGCACTTCGCACAGATACGCAGTATTTT. Amino acids: CASSKGLALRTDTQYF.

The chain has TRBV28 and TRBJ2-3; D gene uncertain. V gave up 6 bases and J gave up 0 bases, with 7 bases separating them. CDR1 MDHEN and CDR2 SYDVKM come from the germline V gene. The CDR3 is 13 amino acids. As DNA, the CDR3 is TGTGCCAGCAGAGAGTCTAGCACAGATACGCAGTATTTT. The encoded protein is CASRESSTDTQYF.

The chain recombines TRBV3-1 (or the pseudogene TRBV3-2) with TRBJ1-2; D gene uncertain. This CDR3 region has 13 residues. V was pared by 0 bases and J by 4 bases, with 6 bases between. Germline CDR1 LGHDT, CDR2 YNNKEL (reference sequence). The CDR3 DNA reads TGTGCCAGCAGCCAAGATTTCTCCTATGGCTACACCTTC. Amino acids: CASSQDFSYGYTF.

This rearrangement joins TRBV7-8 to TRBJ1-4, with a possible D match to TRBD1 (6 bases). The CDR3 consists of 17 residues. V was trimmed by 1 base and J by 0 bases, leaving 12 bases between them. CDR1 is SGHVS, CDR2 FQNEAQ, per germline. The DNA for the CDR3 is TGTGCCAGCAGCTTAGTTACAGGGCATACAACTAATGAAAAACTGTTTTTT. Protein sequence: CASSLVTGHTTNEKLFF.

V and J are TRBV6-5 and TRBJ1-2; 7 bases match TRBD1. The junction had 12 bases not matched to a gene; V was cut back by 4 bases and J by 13 bases. This CDR3 contains 13 residues. Germline V lookup: CDR1 MNHEY, CDR2 SVGAGI. CDR3 protein: CASSFSRGGVFTF. CDR3 in DNA: TGTGCCAGCAGTTTTTCGCGAGGGGGCGTTTTCACCTTC.

The V call is TRBV7-9, the J call TRBJ2-3, with TRBD1 as a possible D gene (6 bases). The V gene's germline CDR1 is SEHNR and CDR2 FQNEAQ (reference sequence). Trimming removed 5 bases from V and 0 bases from J, with 15 bases in between. This CDR3 has 16 amino acids. DNA for the CDR3: TGTGCCAGCAGCCGTAAAGGGGGTATTAGCACAGATACGCAGTATTTT. This sequence encodes CASSRKGGISTDTQYF. Together with reference TRBV7-9 and TRBJ2-3, the CDR3 gives the full variable domain: DTGVSQNPRHKITKRGQNVTFRCDPISEHNRLYWYRQTLGQGPEFLTYFQNEAQLEKSRLLSDRFSAERPKGSFSTLEIQRTEQGDSAMYLCASSRKGGISTDTQYFGPGTRLTVL.

This chain uses TRBV27 with TRBJ2-3; the D is unclear. CDR1 and CDR2 from the germline V gene are MNHEY and SMNVEV (reference sequence). The CDR3 is made up of 11 amino acids. V was pared by 3 bases and J by 6 bases, with 4 bases between. CDR3 amino acids: CASSFGDTQYF. In DNA form, the CDR3 reads TGTGCCAGCAGTTTCGGGGATACGCAGTATTTT.

This chain connects TRBV3-1 (or the pseudogene TRBV3-2) to TRBJ1-3; D uncertain. The V and J ends lost 2 bases and 0 bases respectively, with 5 bases between them. CDR3 length: 14 residues. Germline V lookup: CDR1 LGHDT, CDR2 YNNKEL (reference sequence). The CDR3 bases are TGTGCCAGCAGCCAATTGAGCTCTGGAAACACCATATATTTT. Translation gives CASSQLSSGNTIYF.

The CDR3, as DNA: TGTGCCAGCAGCCAAGAGAGGGGAGGGAGCTACGAGCAGTACTTC. Amino acids: CASSQERGGSYEQYF. The genes are TRBV4-2 and TRBJ2-7, with 7 bases identical to TRBD2. CDR1 and CDR2 (germline): LGHNA, YNFKEQ. The ends lost 0 bases at V and 3 bases at J; junction bases unmatched: 5. There are 15 residues in the CDR3.

The chain has TRBV9 and TRBJ1-1; 7 nucleotides line up with TRBD1. The CDR3 covers 15 residues. Germline lookup yields CDR1 SGDLS and CDR2 YYNGEE. After removal of 4 bases from V and 0 bases from J, the junction contained 6 bases not matched to a gene. The CDR3 region is CASSSRDSLNTEAFF. The CDR3 bases are TGTGCCAGCAGCTCTAGGGACAGCTTGAACACTGAAGCTTTCTTT.

The chain employs TRBV9 and TRBJ1-3; D gene ambiguous. This CDR3 is built from 13 residues. Germline loops: CDR1 SGDLS, CDR2 YYNGEE. Trimming cost V 7 bases and J 4 bases, with 12 bases left between them. CDR3: CASGRRSGNTIYF. The CDR3 DNA sequence: TGTGCCAGCGGGCGAAGGTCAGGAAACACCATATATTTT.

This rearrangement joins TRBV27 to TRBJ1-6; D remains ambiguous. V was shortened by 2 bases and J by 9 bases, with 17 bases between the two germline ends. This CDR3 contains 16 residues. Germline CDR1 and CDR2: MNHEY and SMNVEV (reference sequence). The CDR3 DNA sequence: TGTGCCAGCAGTTTAAGCGGGGTGGGTTTAATTTCACCCCTCCACTTT. Amino acid sequence: CASSLSGVGLISPLHF.

This chain uses TRBV7-9 with TRBJ1-2; TRBD1 aligns across 7 bases. The germline CDR1 and CDR2 sequences are SEHNR and FQNEAQ (reference sequence). V dropped 1 base and J dropped 4; count of bases not matched to a gene: 6. The CDR3 extends over 15 amino acids. The CDR3 DNA reads TGTGCCAGCAGCTTAGTCCGGCAGGGGGGCTATGGCTACACCTTC. Its translation is CASSLVRQGGYGYTF.

The CDR3 region is CASSLWQMNTEAFF. The CDR3 coding sequence is TGTGCCAGCAGCTTGTGGCAGATGAACACTGAAGCTTTCTTT. The genes are TRBV5-5 and TRBJ1-1; the D is unclear. The CDR3 runs 14 residues. The germline V gene encodes CDR1 SGHKS and CDR2 YYEKEE (reference sequence). V shed 1 base and J shed 0 bases, with 7 bases lying between them.

The chain recombines TRBV10-1 with TRBJ1-1; D possibly corresponds to TRBD1 (5 bases). Germline V gene data show CDR1 as WNHNN and CDR2 as SYGVQD (reference sequence). CDR3 length: 14 residues. Trimming removed 8 bases from V and 1 base from J, with 14 bases in between. CDR3 coding DNA: TGCGCCAGCCGGGGGTCAGGTCCGAACACTGAAGCTTTCTTT. This gives the protein CASRGSGPNTEAFF.

The V and J genes are TRBV10-3 and TRBJ1-6, with a possible D match to TRBD1 (6 bases). Between the trimmed V and J ends, which lost 2 bases and 8 bases, there was a span of 13 bases. The CDR3 runs 15 residues. The germline V gene has CDR1 ENHRY and CDR2 SYGVKD. The CDR3 nucleotides are TGTGCCATCAGTGAGAATCAGGGGTTATATTCACCCCTCCACTTT. This gives the protein CAISENQGLYSPLHF.

V is TRBV30 and J is TRBJ2-7; 9 bases align to TRBD1. CDR1 GTSNPN and CDR2 SVGIG come from the germline V gene (reference sequence). V shed 3 bases, J shed 3 bases, and the junction held 6 bases outside the gene matches. The CDR3 length is 14 residues. CDR3 residues: CAWSPGQGIYEQYF. For the CDR3, the DNA is TGTGCCTGGAGCCCGGGACAGGGTATCTACGAGCAGTACTTC.

The CDR3 DNA follows: TGTGCCATCAGTGAATCCGGGACAGCCAACACCGGGGAGCTGTTTTTT. Its protein product is CAISESGTANTGELFF. The gene calls are TRBV10-3 and TRBJ2-2; 7 bases match TRBD1. This CDR3 has 16 residues. Germline loops: CDR1 ENHRY, CDR2 SYGVKD. The junction had 6 bases not matched to a gene; V was cut back by 3 bases and J by 2 bases.